These 7 T cell receptor beta chains came from one sample sequenced in a study of cytomegalovirus exposure and HLA in healthy donors. The PCR had 60 Vbeta and 13 Jbeta primers. The repertoire was sequenced with immunoSEQ multiplex PCR; TCRdb's copy has only in-frame clones and lacks some. Here the sample spans about 92,000 clones, 70% to 90% being singletons. Sequencing was carried out using PBMCs. These receptors all stem from a woman aged 18-29 years in good health and CMV-seropositive.

The V and J genes are TRBV25-1 and TRBJ2-6, with D unresolved. The V end lost 4 bases, the J end lost 0 bases, and 7 bases lay between the germline ends. The CDR3 spans 15 residues. Germline-derived CDR1 and CDR2 are MGHDK and SYGVNS. The CDR3 sequence: CASSANNSGANVLTF. The DNA for the CDR3 is TGTGCCAGCAGTGCAAACAACTCTGGGGCCAACGTCCTGACTTTC.

The V call is TRBV30, the J call TRBJ1-2; 7 bases are shared with TRBD1. The CDR3 is made up of 14 amino acids. Germline values: CDR1 GTSNPN, CDR2 SVGIG (reference sequence). J lost 2 bases, V lost 3 bases, and 6 bases had no gene match. The CDR3 region has the DNA TGTGCCTGGAGGACCCAGGGGGGCAACTATGGCTACACCTTC. Translating gives CAWRTQGGNYGYTF.

This clone was counted between two and nine times. V usage is TRBV19 and J usage is TRBJ2-1; perhaps TRBD2 as D (5 bases). Germline CDR1 reads LNHDA; CDR2 reads SQIVND (reference sequence). The CDR3 loop spans 13 amino acids. The V end was cut by 5 bases, the J end by 8 bases, with 13 bases between. CDR3 bases: TGTGCCAGTAGTGAAGAGGGTAGGGATGAGCAGTTCTTC. Protein product: CASSEEGRDEQFF.

The chain carries TRBV4-1 and TRBJ2-4, with D uncertain. CDR3 length equals 14 residues. V was pared by 6 bases and J by 0 bases, with 9 bases between. Germline lookup yields CDR1 MGHRA and CDR2 YSYEKL. In DNA, the CDR3 is TGCGCCAGCAGTCCGGTTCTAGCCAAAAACATTCAGTACTTC. Translated, it gives CASSPVLAKNIQYF.

The chain couples TRBV5-4 to TRBJ1-2; no reliable D call. Germline CDR1 is SGHNT and CDR2 is YYREEE (reference sequence). The CDR3 runs to 15 residues. V was cut by 6 bases and J by 5 bases, with 20 bases left in between. The CDR3 DNA reads TGTGCCAGCACCACGGTCGTCGGGATGGGATATGGCTACACCTTC. It is translated as CASTTVVGMGYGYTF.

V and J are TRBV6-5 and TRBJ1-1; D is ambiguous. The germline V and J ends were trimmed by 2 bases and 1 base, with 8 bases remaining between them. From germline, CDR1 is MNHEY and CDR2 SVGAGI. The CDR3 consists of 14 residues. CDR3 amino acids: CASSYLLGNTEAFF. As DNA, the CDR3 is TGTGCCAGCAGTTACCTCCTAGGGAACACTGAAGCTTTCTTT.

V usage is TRBV15 and J usage is TRBJ1-2, with D hard to call. The CDR3 loop spans 15 amino acids. V was pared by 0 bases and J by 2 bases, with 10 bases between. Germline V gene data show CDR1 as LNHNV and CDR2 as YYDKDF (reference sequence). This CDR3 reads CATSRDPRENYGYTF. CDR3 nucleotide sequence: TGTGCCACCAGCAGAGACCCTCGAGAGAACTATGGCTACACCTTC.